A single sample gave rise to the 18 T cell receptor beta chains below, sequenced in a study of blood T cells in healthy people across ages. With a J-beta primer mix and a sample-barcoded 5' primer, a second PCR ran about 7 to 12 cycles. TCRdb fed the 5' RACE reads into MiXCR, producing one record per CDR3 protein. The data contain 850,000 to 1,100,000 distinct CDR3 sequences, 35% to 40% of them singletons. Specimen: blood. These receptors were collected from a man younger than 30 in good health.

In its sample, this clonotype was seen a few times. V and J are TRBV12-3 or TRBV12-4 and TRBJ2-2; 8 bases are shared with TRBD2. The junction had 6 bases not matched to a gene; V was cut back by 3 bases and J by 6 bases. The CDR3 contains 15 residues. CDR3 DNA sequence: TGTGCCAGCAGTTTGCGGGGGGTCGAGGCCGGGGAGCTGTTTTTT. Protein product: CASSLRGVEAGELFF.

Many counts were recorded for this clonotype. Mismatch with germline at one junction end may stem from a read error. DNA for the CDR3: TGTGCCAGCAGTTTAGGGCAGAACACCGGGGAGCTGTTTTTT. As protein: CASSLGQNTGELFF. The chain is built from TRBV5-1 and TRBJ2-2; unclear D gene. Looked up from germline, CDR1 is SGHRS and CDR2 is YFSETQ. The CDR3 sequence is 14 residues long.

The V gene is TRBV5-1, the J gene TRBJ2-5; D uncertain. Per germline, CDR1 SGHRS and CDR2 YFSETQ. Trimming removed 3 bases at V and 4 bases at J, with 10 bases between. The CDR3 consists of 13 residues. The CDR3: CASSWILRETQYF. The CDR3 coding sequence is TGCGCCAGCAGCTGGATACTGAGAGAGACCCAGTACTTC.

The chain uses TRBV28 and TRBJ2-2, with TRBD2 matching 8 bases. Germline V lookup: CDR1 MDHEN, CDR2 SYDVKM. Trimming took 5 bases from V and 5 from J; bases not matched to a gene: 7. The CDR3 is 15 residues long. CDR3 bases: TGTGCCAGCAGTATTACCGGGACTAGAACCGGGGAGCTGTTTTTT. Protein product: CASSITGTRTGELFF.

This clonotype was seen a handful of times. The chain combines TRBV7-2 with TRBJ2-1; 9 nucleotides line up with TRBD1. Germline V gene sequence: CDR1 SGHTA, CDR2 FQGNSA. After removal of 1 base from V and 10 bases from J, the junction contained 14 bases not matched to a gene. The CDR3 has 17 amino acids. As DNA, the CDR3 is TGTGCCAGCAGCTTAGAGGGTTTGGGGACAGGGCGTGTAGAGCAGTTCTTC. It translates to CASSLEGLGTGRVEQFF.

The chain carries TRBV10-3 and TRBJ1-5, with a possible D match to TRBD1 (6 bases). This CDR3 has 13 residues. Per the germline V gene, CDR1 is ENHRY and CDR2 is SYGVKD. Trimming took off 6 bases at V and 7 bases at J, with 13 bases between the two ends. The CDR3 region has the DNA TGTGCCATCAGGAGGGACACTGACCAGCCCCAGCATTTT. The encoded protein is CAIRRDTDQPQHF.

The rearrangement links TRBV20-1 to TRBJ2-3; TRBD2 agrees at 11 bases. CDR3 length equals 15 residues. V lost 5 bases and J lost 6; bases outside the gene matches: 10. Germline V CDR1 and CDR2: DFQATT, SNEGSKA (reference sequence). The CDR3 DNA follows: TGCAGTGCTCCCCCCCCTAGCGGGGGGATGGATACGCAGTATTTT. As protein: CSAPPPSGGMDTQYF.

This clonotype has more than one count but fewer than ten. The chain employs TRBV18 and TRBJ2-5; D is unresolved. Germline V lookup: CDR1 KGHSH, CDR2 LQKENI. CDR3 length equals 12 residues. Between the trimmed V and J ends, which lost 3 bases and 11 bases, there was a span of 13 bases. DNA of the CDR3: TGTGCCAGCTCACCTCAGGAGAATGAGCAGTACTTC. Protein: CASSPQENEQYF.

This clonotype came up a few times. This rearrangement joins TRBV24-1 to TRBJ2-3; a possible D gene is TRBD1 (6 bases). From germline, CDR1 is KGHDR and CDR2 SFDVKD. V was trimmed by 4 bases and J by 6 bases, leaving 19 bases between them. This CDR3 is 16 amino acids long. The CDR3 DNA reads as TGTGCCACCAGTGACCATCGTTGGGGGCTGTGGGATACGCAGTATTTT. Its protein product is CATSDHRWGLWDTQYF.

The CDR3 coding sequence is TGTGCCAGCAGTTTTAATCCCCCGGATACGCAGTATTTT. It codes for CASSFNPPDTQYF. V gene TRBV12-3 or TRBV12-4 combines with J gene TRBJ2-3; no clear D. Trimming cost V 3 bases and J 6 bases, with 10 bases left between them. This CDR3 spans 13 amino acids.

This clonotype was recorded a few times. This chain joins TRBV28 and TRBJ2-3, with a tentative D call TRBD2 (6 bases). Germline values: CDR1 MDHEN, CDR2 SYDVKM. V lost 4 bases to trimming and J lost 5 bases, with 16 bases between them. CDR3 length equals 15 residues. The CDR3 DNA follows: TGTGCCAGCAGTTCCACCTCCCTGGGAGGAGATACGCAGTATTTT. This gives the protein CASSSTSLGGDTQYF.

In regard to this clonotype: A much larger clone is a single base away; this may be a read error. Since the CDR3 does not end with the conserved phenylalanine or tryptophan, this likely comes from a read error. This rearrangement joins TRBV6-2 or TRBV6-3 to TRBJ2-3; D not certain. V was trimmed by 4 bases and J by 2 bases, leaving 7 bases between them. Germline V gene data show CDR1 as MNHEY and CDR2 as SVGEGT. The CDR3 runs to 13 residues. The CDR3 sequence: CASSSGDTDTQYS. The CDR3, as DNA: TGTGCCAGCAGTTCTGGGGACACAGATACGCAGTATTCT.

The genes are TRBV2 and TRBJ1-6; D remains ambiguous. Germline V lookup: CDR1 SNHLY, CDR2 FYNNEI. V was pared by 7 bases and J by 7 bases, with 14 bases between. The CDR3 loop spans 14 amino acids. Here the CDR3 DNA reads TGTGCCAGCAACGGTCTCGGGGAAAATTCACCCCTCCACTTT. Translation: CASNGLGENSPLHF.

This clonotype showed up many times. The V gene is TRBV20-1, the J gene TRBJ2-1; either TRBD1 or TRBD2 may fit D (5 bases each). With 4 bases removed from V and 6 bases from J, the gap between germline ends came to 16 bases. This CDR3 is built from 14 residues. Germline V CDR1 and CDR2: DFQATT, SNEGSKA (reference sequence). Written as DNA, the CDR3 is TGCAGTGCTACCCCCCGGGGCTATGGCAATGAGCAGTTCTTC. This translates into CSATPRGYGNEQFF.

V gene TRBV2 combines with J gene TRBJ2-7; D is undetermined. Trimming took 0 bases from V and 9 from J, leaving 6 bases between them. This CDR3 comprises 11 residues. The germline gives CDR1 SNHLY, CDR2 FYNNEI. CDR3 protein: CASSEARRQYF. CDR3 DNA: TGTGCCAGCAGTGAAGCCAGACGGCAGTACTTC.

This clonotype showed up many times. The genes are TRBV20-1 and TRBJ2-1; D call uncertain. Germline V CDR1 and CDR2: DFQATT, SNEGSKA (reference sequence). CDR3 length equals 14 residues. V was cut by 6 bases and J by 4 bases, with 16 bases left in between. Here the CDR3 DNA reads TGCAGTGCCACACAGACGGGTTGGTACAATGAGCAGTTCTTC. Translation gives CSATQTGWYNEQFF.

The chain uses TRBV7-9 and TRBJ2-1; D call uncertain. V was trimmed by 6 bases and J by 3 bases, leaving 9 bases between them. Per the germline V gene, CDR1 is SEHNR and CDR2 is FQNEAQ (reference sequence). CDR3 size: 13 residues. The CDR3, as DNA: TGTGCCAGCAGTCTCCTTGACTACAATGAGCAGTTCTTC. It is translated as CASSLLDYNEQFF. Variable domain in full (rest from reference TRBV7-9 and TRBJ2-1): DTGVSQNPRHKITKRGQNVTFRCDPISEHNRLYWYRQTLGQGPEFLTYFQNEAQLEKSRLLSDRFSAERPKGSFSTLEIQRTEQGDSAMYLCASSLLDYNEQFFGPGTRLTVL.

This clonotype occurred a few times. This chain joins TRBV4-1 and TRBJ2-1; TRBD2 matches at 10 bases. With V trimmed by 0 bases and J by 8 bases, 7 bases remained unmatched. Germline V CDR1 and CDR2: MGHRA, YSYEKL. CDR3 size: 16 residues. The CDR3 here is CASSQDSLAGVDEQFF. The CDR3 nucleotides read TGCGCCAGCAGCCAAGATTCCCTAGCGGGGGTGGATGAGCAGTTCTTC.